This is a list of T cell receptor beta chains from one sample in a study of control samples from healthy donors and cancer patients. Sequenced by immunoSEQ multiplex PCR; TCRdb stores in-frame clones only, minus some. The repertoire consists of about 92,000 clones, with roughly four fifths occurring once and the leading ten covering approximately 9.4%. The sequencing input was blood. All receptors come from an older woman in good health. Each CDR3 is given without its conserved first and last residue. Each record gives: CDR3 protein, V gene, J gene.

CDR3 protein: ASTWGQPQH
V gene: TRBV7-8
J gene: TRBJ1-5

CDR3 protein: ASSPGMSPYNEQF
V gene: TRBV6-5
J gene: TRBJ2-1

CDR3 protein: ASRTGADTQY
V gene: TRBV28
J gene: TRBJ2-3

CDR3 protein: ATSVHEQY
V gene: TRBV6-5
J gene: TRBJ2-7

CDR3 protein: ASSFLRTSGGAGANVLT
V gene: TRBV7-2
J gene: TRBJ2-6

CDR3 protein: ASSMRQEYFSSYEQY
V gene: TRBV19
J gene: TRBJ2-7

CDR3 protein: ASSYSTAPGANVLT
V gene: TRBV6-2/TRBV6-3
J gene: TRBJ2-6

CDR3 protein: ASSKNPTGSQPQH
V gene: TRBV28
J gene: TRBJ1-5

CDR3 protein: ASSLGNRANTGELF
V gene: TRBV5-1
J gene: TRBJ2-2

CDR3 protein: ASSASPDRGTEAF
V gene: TRBV10-1
J gene: TRBJ1-1

CDR3 protein: ASSSPRYAGTYGYT
V gene: TRBV19
J gene: TRBJ1-2

CDR3 protein: ASSIQGSQPQH
V gene: TRBV6-5
J gene: TRBJ1-5

CDR3 protein: ASSRGGFVSSGNTIY
V gene: TRBV28
J gene: TRBJ1-3

CDR3 protein: ASTHKGGGYNEQF
V gene: TRBV6-6
J gene: TRBJ2-1

CDR3 protein: ASRANYGYT
V gene: TRBV2
J gene: TRBJ1-2

CDR3 protein: ASSQTATSTDTQY
V gene: TRBV3-1/TRBV3-2
J gene: TRBJ2-3

CDR3 protein: ASSPREGTYNEQF
V gene: TRBV11-2
J gene: TRBJ2-1

CDR3 protein: ASSKGYGSPTEAF
V gene: TRBV5-1
J gene: TRBJ1-1

CDR3 protein: ASSLACGYT
V gene: TRBV23-1
J gene: TRBJ1-2

CDR3 protein: SVERGGYNEQF
V gene: TRBV29-1
J gene: TRBJ2-1

CDR3 protein: ASRQGGSPLH
V gene: TRBV6-5
J gene: TRBJ1-6

CDR3 protein: ASRQQGGSTDTQY
V gene: TRBV3-1/TRBV3-2
J gene: TRBJ2-3

CDR3 protein: ASSFVGGPTSYEQY
V gene: TRBV7-2
J gene: TRBJ2-7

CDR3 protein: ASTGLIYEQY
V gene: TRBV6-5
J gene: TRBJ2-7

CDR3 protein: ASSEVGGIDEQF
V gene: TRBV10-1
J gene: TRBJ2-1

CDR3 protein: ASGRGASLSTEAF
V gene: TRBV18
J gene: TRBJ1-1

CDR3 protein: ATIDQNTEAF
V gene: TRBV10-2
J gene: TRBJ1-1

CDR3 protein: ASTGTSGGFSTGELF
V gene: TRBV5-6
J gene: TRBJ2-2

CDR3 protein: SVGPGGVREQF
V gene: TRBV29-1
J gene: TRBJ2-1

CDR3 protein: ASSRIPGGADAF
V gene: TRBV4-1
J gene: TRBJ1-1

CDR3 protein: SAAGIGYT
V gene: TRBV20-1
J gene: TRBJ1-2

CDR3 protein: AISVGFSNQPQH
V gene: TRBV10-3
J gene: TRBJ1-5